The rows below give T cell receptor beta chains drawn from one sample of a study of cytomegalovirus exposure and HLA in healthy donors. Some clones are missing from TCRdb's copy, which holds only in-frame ones; the method was immunoSEQ multiplex PCR. Of about 180,000 clones in the sample, around four fifths were seen once. Input material: PBMCs. The source is a man in his thirties or forties in good health and CMV-seronegative. The CDR3 runs from the conserved cysteine through the conserved F or W. The order of the fields is J gene, V gene, D gene, CDR3 protein. The D gene is left open where the match is weak.

j_call: TRBJ1-5; v_call: TRBV27; d_call: -; cdr3_aa: CASSLSTGTQPQHF
j_call: TRBJ2-1; v_call: TRBV5-1; d_call: TRBD2; cdr3_aa: CASSLSSGGGRLYNEQFF
j_call: TRBJ2-3; v_call: TRBV10-3; d_call: -; cdr3_aa: CAIRPGITTDTQYF
j_call: TRBJ2-5; v_call: TRBV14; d_call: -; cdr3_aa: CASSRSSVQETQYF
j_call: TRBJ1-3; v_call: TRBV28; d_call: TRBD1; cdr3_aa: CAEGTVSGNTIYF
j_call: TRBJ1-5; v_call: TRBV2; d_call: TRBD1; cdr3_aa: CASSSDRAGNQPQHF
j_call: TRBJ1-5; v_call: TRBV7-2; d_call: -; cdr3_aa: CASSLEGGGIGPQHF
j_call: TRBJ2-7; v_call: TRBV29-1; d_call: -; cdr3_aa: CSGRSGTTYEQYF
j_call: TRBJ1-2; v_call: TRBV19; d_call: -; cdr3_aa: CASSIPRDIYYGYTF
j_call: TRBJ2-1; v_call: TRBV11-2; d_call: TRBD1; cdr3_aa: CASKFTGGMSSYNEQFF
j_call: TRBJ2-7; v_call: TRBV25-1; d_call: -; cdr3_aa: CASSEWGDSGEQYF
j_call: TRBJ1-3; v_call: TRBV4-3; d_call: -; cdr3_aa: CASSQDLGGGVFAAGNTIYF
j_call: TRBJ2-5; v_call: TRBV7-2; d_call: -; cdr3_aa: CASTITPGHRQETQYF
j_call: TRBJ2-3; v_call: TRBV19; d_call: -; cdr3_aa: CASSTKRLGQSTDTQYF
j_call: TRBJ2-1; v_call: TRBV27; d_call: TRBD2; cdr3_aa: CASSLTASGSRDEQFF
j_call: TRBJ2-5; v_call: TRBV13; d_call: -; cdr3_aa: CASSLAGFETQYF
j_call: TRBJ2-3; v_call: TRBV18; d_call: -; cdr3_aa: CATGILSTDTQYF
j_call: TRBJ2-5; v_call: TRBV27; d_call: TRBD1; cdr3_aa: CASRRQGSGETQYF
j_call: TRBJ1-5; v_call: TRBV25-1; d_call: TRBD1; cdr3_aa: CASIGQGHNQPQHF
j_call: TRBJ2-7; v_call: TRBV5-4; d_call: -; cdr3_aa: CASSRGQSDYEQYF
j_call: TRBJ1-2; v_call: TRBV5-1; d_call: TRBD1; cdr3_aa: CASSLGTGNGYTF
j_call: TRBJ1-5; v_call: TRBV5-4; d_call: -; cdr3_aa: CASSGVDDEEPQHF
j_call: TRBJ2-5; v_call: TRBV5-1; d_call: -; cdr3_aa: CASSLEEETQYF
j_call: TRBJ1-6; v_call: TRBV4-1; d_call: TRBD1; cdr3_aa: CASSQGGGGGLYNSPLHF
j_call: TRBJ2-6; v_call: TRBV9; d_call: -; cdr3_aa: CASSGGPGEGANVLTF
j_call: TRBJ1-2; v_call: TRBV4-3; d_call: TRBD1; cdr3_aa: CASSQSVMTGTGYTF
j_call: TRBJ2-1; v_call: TRBV2; d_call: TRBD2; cdr3_aa: CASRPTSGGHNEQFF
j_call: TRBJ2-2; v_call: TRBV11-3; d_call: -; cdr3_aa: CASSWSWGEDTGELFF
j_call: TRBJ2-3; v_call: TRBV6-1; d_call: TRBD1; cdr3_aa: CASIPGQGTDTQYF
j_call: TRBJ2-6; v_call: TRBV5-6; d_call: -; cdr3_aa: CASSFRALVLRHGANVLTF
j_call: TRBJ2-7; v_call: TRBV7-3; d_call: TRBD2; cdr3_aa: CASSPAGNYEQYF
j_call: TRBJ1-1; v_call: TRBV7-9; d_call: -; cdr3_aa: CASSLPGMGTEAFF
j_call: TRBJ2-1; v_call: TRBV5-6; d_call: TRBD2; cdr3_aa: CATTGGRGEQFF
j_call: TRBJ2-7; v_call: TRBV28; d_call: TRBD2; cdr3_aa: CASSTGTSGRSSYEQYF
j_call: TRBJ2-2; v_call: TRBV19; d_call: TRBD1; cdr3_aa: CASSIGTGNTGELFF
j_call: TRBJ1-1; v_call: TRBV4-3; d_call: -; cdr3_aa: CASSQDLRAVNTEAFF
j_call: TRBJ1-2; v_call: TRBV7-2; d_call: -; cdr3_aa: CASTPFSSYGYTF
j_call: TRBJ2-3; v_call: TRBV30; d_call: -; cdr3_aa: CAWSAQGTQYF
j_call: TRBJ1-3; v_call: TRBV6-5; d_call: -; cdr3_aa: CATKPSQGRNTIYF
j_call: TRBJ1-5; v_call: TRBV28; d_call: -; cdr3_aa: CASSLMQGRQPQHF
j_call: TRBJ2-7; v_call: TRBV19; d_call: -; cdr3_aa: CASSPRSPGEQYF
j_call: TRBJ2-7; v_call: TRBV13; d_call: -; cdr3_aa: CASSPKGTASSYEQYF
j_call: TRBJ1-5; v_call: TRBV18; d_call: TRBD1; cdr3_aa: CASSPGQEGQPQHF
j_call: TRBJ1-4; v_call: TRBV9; d_call: TRBD1; cdr3_aa: CASSSGQTATNEKLFF
j_call: TRBJ1-2; v_call: TRBV19; d_call: TRBD1; cdr3_aa: CASSKGQNYGYTF
j_call: TRBJ2-2; v_call: TRBV28; d_call: -; cdr3_aa: CASSLLLAENTGELFF
j_call: TRBJ2-5; v_call: TRBV5-1; d_call: -; cdr3_aa: CASSLPGEETQYF
j_call: TRBJ2-3; v_call: TRBV5-1; d_call: TRBD2; cdr3_aa: CASSPQTSGRVTDTQYF
j_call: TRBJ2-5; v_call: TRBV9; d_call: TRBD2; cdr3_aa: CASSVAGGLQETQYF
j_call: TRBJ1-5; v_call: TRBV19; d_call: TRBD1; cdr3_aa: CASSVTTGPSNQPQHF
j_call: TRBJ2-7; v_call: TRBV10-3; d_call: TRBD1; cdr3_aa: CAISGTAFDYEQYF